This section outlines one T cell receptor beta chain sequence together with its context. What it binds is unknown. Some clones are missing from TCRdb's copy, which holds only in-frame ones; the method was immunoSEQ multiplex PCR. The sample gives about 110,000 clones, around 92% of which show up once; around 3% is in the top ten. The V and J ends lost 3 bases and 2 bases respectively, with 8 bases between them. Germline-derived CDR1 and CDR2 are MDHEN and SYDVKM. CDR3 length: 13 residues. These data originate in a study of CD4+ T cells in melanoma. Whole-study findings and limits: Neoantigen-specific CD4+ T cells in melanoma reportedly had diverse differentiation states. A reported correlation linked neoantigen-specific CD4+ T cells to CD8+, macrophage and B cell function.

Sequenced input: peripheral blood. The V gene is TRBV28, the J gene TRBJ2-7; D is perhaps TRBD1 (5 bases). This receptor was obtained from a human donor with melanoma. The CDR3 sequence: CASSLGHAYEQYF. The CDR3 DNA reads as TGTGCCAGCAGTTTGGGGCACGCCTACGAGCAGTACTTC.